These 28 T cell receptor beta chains share one sample of origin, sequenced in a study of monozygotic twins with inflammatory bowel disease. TCRdb re-called the 5' RACE reads and catalogs CDR3 proteins one per entry, DNA excluded. This sample contains approximately 400,000 distinct CDR3 sequences. Specimen: blood. Receptor source: a human donor with ulcerative colitis or Crohn's disease, or a healthy co-twin of an affected twin (not recorded which).

The chain carries TRBV6-5 and TRBJ2-7; the D gene TCRdb calls, TRBD1, cannot be checked with no DNA. The CDR3 sequence is 12 residues long. Germline values: CDR1 MNHEY, CDR2 SVGAGI. CDR3 loop: CASSSTGHEQYF.

This chain's CDR3 is CASSFLQGTQFF. This chain connects TRBV6-5 to TRBJ2-1; TCRdb names TRBD1, which stays unverified in the absence of DNA. Germline V gene sequence: CDR1 MNHEY, CDR2 SVGAGI. This CDR3 is 12 amino acids long.

The J gene is TRBJ1-1, the V gene TRBV2; with no DNA, the TCRdb D assignment of TRBD1 cannot be verified. This CDR3 is built from 11 residues. The germline V gene has CDR1 SNHLY and CDR2 FYNNEI. CDR3 in amino acids: CASGRRLEAFF.

The rearrangement uses TRBV20-1 and TRBJ2-7; TCRdb outputs TRBD1, but without DNA this stays unchecked. The V gene's germline CDR1 is DFQATT and CDR2 SNEGSKA (reference sequence). The CDR3 has 16 residues. This chain's CDR3 is CSARDESRGRAYEQYF.

The chain employs TRBV4-2 and TRBJ2-6; TCRdb names TRBD1, which stays unverified in the absence of DNA. This CDR3 is 17 amino acids long. Germline CDR1 is LGHNA and CDR2 is YNFKEQ. The CDR3: CASSQDDSRSGANVLTF.

This chain links TRBV5-1 with TRBJ2-5. The length of the CDR3 is 13 residues. CDR1 SGHRS and CDR2 YFSETQ come from the germline V gene. The CDR3 sequence is CASSFGVVETQYF.

CDR3: CASNPLAYNEQFF. The chain carries TRBV2 and TRBJ2-1; TCRdb names TRBD2, which stays unverified in the absence of DNA. Germline V CDR1 and CDR2: SNHLY, FYNNEI. The CDR3 is 13 residues long. Supplemented by reference TRBV2 and TRBJ2-1, the full variable domain reads EPEVTQTPSHQVTQMGQEVILRCVPISNHLYFYWYRQILGQKVEFLVSFYNNEISEKSEIFDDQFSVERPDGSNFTLKIRSTKLEDSAMYFCASNPLAYNEQFFGPGTRLTVL.

The V and J genes are TRBV10-3 and TRBJ1-3. The CDR3 has 14 residues. The germline V gene encodes CDR1 ENHRY and CDR2 SYGVKD. CDR3 amino acids: CAISVTSPGNTIYF.

The chain carries TRBV27 and TRBJ1-4. Looked up from germline, CDR1 is MNHEY and CDR2 is SMNVEV (reference sequence). The CDR3 totals 13 residues. CDR3 residues: CASSLLFNEKLFF.

The chain couples TRBV7-2 to TRBJ2-1. Germline V CDR1 and CDR2: SGHTA, FQGNSA. The CDR3 extends over 13 amino acids. CDR3 sequence: CASQRVTYNEQFF.

The CDR3 protein is CAISVDGNQPQHF. This chain uses TRBV10-3 with TRBJ1-5. The CDR3 contains 13 residues. Per the germline V gene, CDR1 is ENHRY and CDR2 is SYGVKD.

This rearrangement joins TRBV6-2 or TRBV6-3 to TRBJ2-1; as DNA is missing, the TRBD2 call by TCRdb cannot be tested. Germline loops: CDR1 MNHEY, CDR2 SVGEGT. The CDR3 sequence is 18 residues long. CDR3 in amino acids: CARGAGTSGGSSYNEQFF.

The rearrangement uses TRBV12-3 or TRBV12-4 and TRBJ2-2; TCRdb's D call, TRBD2, is unchecked because there is no DNA. The CDR3 has 15 amino acids. The CDR3 here is CASSLGGAGAGELFF.

The chain couples TRBV12-3 or TRBV12-4 to TRBJ2-4; the TCRdb call, TRBD1, lacks DNA for checking. The CDR3 extends over 16 amino acids. The CDR3 loop is CASSGQGALAKNIQYF.

The chain carries TRBV5-1 and TRBJ1-2; the D gene TCRdb calls, TRBD1, cannot be checked with no DNA. The CDR3 has 15 residues. The V gene's germline CDR1 is SGHRS and CDR2 YFSETQ. CDR3: CASSLNGQVTYGYTF.

V and J are TRBV20-1 and TRBJ2-1; TCRdb returns TRBD2, unconfirmable since there is no DNA. The CDR3 spans 13 residues. Germline values: CDR1 DFQATT, CDR2 SNEGSKA (reference sequence). CDR3: CSPAVTTYNEQFF.

The J gene is TRBJ2-7, the V gene TRBV30; TCRdb picks TRBD2, but there is no DNA to check that call. The CDR3 consists of 13 residues. The germline gives CDR1 GTSNPN, CDR2 SVGIG (reference sequence). This CDR3 is CAWRTSGVYEQYF.

The CDR3 region is CASSLRPSRGSDTQYF. The chain has TRBV5-1 and TRBJ2-3; the TRBD2 assignment by TCRdb is unverifiable without DNA. This CDR3 has 16 residues. Germline V gene lookup returns CDR1 SGHRS and CDR2 YFSETQ.

The chain links TRBV6-2 or TRBV6-3 to TRBJ1-5. Germline V gene lookup returns CDR1 MNHEY and CDR2 SVGEGT. CDR3 length equals 14 residues. The CDR3 sequence is CASNTQASNQPQHF.

This chain uses TRBV6-1 with TRBJ1-2; TCRdb names TRBD1, which stays unverified in the absence of DNA. CDR1 is MNHNS and CDR2 is SASEGT in the germline V gene. CDR3 length: 17 residues. The CDR3 loop reads CASRGLKTGGAYYGYTF.

The V gene is TRBV5-1, the J gene TRBJ2-5; TCRdb calls TRBD2, which cannot be checked without DNA. CDR3 length equals 14 residues. Germline CDR1 and CDR2: SGHRS and YFSETQ. CDR3 sequence: CASSLTGGLKTQYF.

This rearrangement joins TRBV6-2 or TRBV6-3 to TRBJ1-2. Germline CDR1 reads MNHEY; CDR2 reads SVGEGT. The CDR3 is 14 amino acids. CDR3 sequence: CASFTSVWTYGYTF.

This chain uses TRBV29-1 with TRBJ1-5. Germline V gene sequence: CDR1 SQVTM, CDR2 ANQGSEA. The CDR3 consists of 17 residues. The CDR3 reads CSVEEVEGDRHHQPQHF.

V usage is TRBV20-1 and J usage is TRBJ2-1; TCRdb outputs TRBD1, but without DNA this stays unchecked. Germline-derived CDR1 and CDR2 are DFQATT and SNEGSKA (reference sequence). The CDR3 loop spans 14 amino acids. Here the CDR3 reads CSATRVGSYNEQFF.

This chain uses TRBV7-3 with TRBJ2-1; TCRdb indicates TRBD1, and absent DNA this call remains unverified. CDR1 is SGHTA and CDR2 is FQGTGA in the germline V gene. The CDR3 loop spans 14 amino acids. CDR3 residues: CASSLGTGGHEQFF.

This sequence joins TRBV7-8 and TRBJ1-4. The V gene's germline CDR1 is SGHVS and CDR2 FQNEAQ. The CDR3 loop spans 14 amino acids. Here the CDR3 reads CASSFGFNNEKLFF.

The chain links TRBV29-1 to TRBJ2-5; the D call of TRBD1 rests on TCRdb alone, since no DNA is present to check it. The germline CDR1 and CDR2 sequences are SQVTM and ANQGSEA. This CDR3 is built from 13 residues. The CDR3 reads CSVEYPGIETQYF.

The V call is TRBV6-5, the J call TRBJ2-7; the TCRdb D gene call, TRBD2, has no DNA to confirm it. This CDR3 has 13 amino acids. Germline-derived CDR1 and CDR2 are MNHEY and SVGAGI. This CDR3 is CASSYGAHYEQYF.